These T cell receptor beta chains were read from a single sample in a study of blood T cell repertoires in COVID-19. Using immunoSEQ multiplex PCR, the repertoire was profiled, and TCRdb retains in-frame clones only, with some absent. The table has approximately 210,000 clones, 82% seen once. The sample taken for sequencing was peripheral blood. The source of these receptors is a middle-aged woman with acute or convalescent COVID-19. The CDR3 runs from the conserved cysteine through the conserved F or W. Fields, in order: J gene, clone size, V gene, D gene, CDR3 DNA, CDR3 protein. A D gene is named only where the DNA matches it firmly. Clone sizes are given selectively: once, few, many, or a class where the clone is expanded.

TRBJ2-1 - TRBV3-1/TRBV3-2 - TGTGCCAGCAGCCAAGGATGGAGCTCCTACAATGAGCAGTTCTTC CASSQGWSSYNEQFF
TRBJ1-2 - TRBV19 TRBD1 TGTGCCAGTAGTATCAGGGGGCGAGGATATGGCTACACCTTC CASSIRGRGYGYTF
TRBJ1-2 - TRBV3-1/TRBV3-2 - TGTGCCAGCAGCCAAATGACAGGCGGCATCTATGGCTACACCTTC CASSQMTGGIYGYTF
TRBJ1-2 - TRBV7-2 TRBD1 TGTGCCAGCAGTCCCCAGGGACAGGGTGTCTATGGCTACACCTTC CASSPQGQGVYGYTF
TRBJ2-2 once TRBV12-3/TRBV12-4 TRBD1 TGTGCCAGCAGTACAGGGGTCACCGGGGAGCTGTTTTTT CASSTGVTGELFF
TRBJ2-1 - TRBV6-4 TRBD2 TGTGCCAGCAGTGAGGGGGAGGGGTGGAATGAGCAGTTCTTC CASSEGEGWNEQFF
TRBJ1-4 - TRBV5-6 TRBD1 TGTGCCAGCAGCTTGGAGGTCAGGGGGGACGAAAAACTGTTTTTT CASSLEVRGDEKLFF
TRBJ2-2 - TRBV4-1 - TGCGCCAGCAGCCAAGGGTCGTTTGGGCCCGGGGAGCTGTTTTTT CASSQGSFGPGELFF
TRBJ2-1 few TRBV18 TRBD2 TGTGCCAGCTCAAGGACTAGCGGGAGGGAAGCTTGGGACAATGAGCAGTTCTTC CASSRTSGREAWDNEQFF
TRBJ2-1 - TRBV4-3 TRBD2 TGCGCCAGCAGCCAAGATCGGACTAGCGGGTCCTACAATGAGCAGTTCTTC CASSQDRTSGSYNEQFF
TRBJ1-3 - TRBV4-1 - TGCGCCAGCAGCATATCCCCCGCCAGGGGAGCTGGAAACACCATATATTTT CASSISPARGAGNTIYF
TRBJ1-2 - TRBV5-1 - TGCGCCAGCAGCCAGAGGGTCGCCTATGGCTACACCTTC CASSQRVAYGYTF
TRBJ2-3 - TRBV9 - TGTGCCAGCAGCGTAGAGAGTAGCGCCAGCACAGATACGCAGTATTTT CASSVESSASTDTQYF
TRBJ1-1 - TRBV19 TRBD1 TGTGCCAGTAGTATCGACAGGGGGAACACTGAAGCTTTCTTT CASSIDRGNTEAFF
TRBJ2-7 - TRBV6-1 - TGTGCCAGCAGTGAGCCAAAAGGGGTCTACGAGCAGTACTTC CASSEPKGVYEQYF
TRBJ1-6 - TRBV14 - TGTGCCAGCAGCCATCGTGGGCACAATTCACCCCTCCACTTT CASSHRGHNSPLHF
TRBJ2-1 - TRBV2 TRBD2 TGTGCCAGCAGTGGGACTAGCGGGGTATACAATGAGCAGTTCTTC CASSGTSGVYNEQFF
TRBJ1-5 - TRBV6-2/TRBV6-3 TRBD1 TGTGCCAGCAGTTACACTCAAGGGACAGGGGGTGAGCGCCAGCATTTT CASSYTQGTGGERQHF
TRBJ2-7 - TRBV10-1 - TGCGCCAGCAGTGAAAAACGGTACTACGAGCAGTACTTC CASSEKRYYEQYF
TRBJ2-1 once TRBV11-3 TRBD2 TGTGCCAGCAGCTTAGGGCCAGCGGGGGATCATGAGCAGTTCTTC CASSLGPAGDHEQFF
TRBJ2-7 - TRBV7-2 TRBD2 TGTGCCAGCAGTTATAATGGACTAGCGGGAGCCCAGCAGTACTTC CASSYNGLAGAQQYF
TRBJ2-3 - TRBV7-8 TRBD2 TGTGCCAGCAGCTGGGATAGCGGGGGCGAGGGAGATACGCAGTATTTT CASSWDSGGEGDTQYF
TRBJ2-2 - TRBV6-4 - TGTGCCAGCAGTGCCCTAGCGAACACCGGGGAGCTGTTTTTT CASSALANTGELFF
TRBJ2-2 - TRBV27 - TGTGCCAGCAGTTTATCGACTAGTCGGGGCACCGGGGAGCTGTTTTTT CASSLSTSRGTGELFF
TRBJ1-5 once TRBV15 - TGTGCCACCAGCAGAGATCGGGGGGTGCAGCCCCAGCATTTT CATSRDRGVQPQHF
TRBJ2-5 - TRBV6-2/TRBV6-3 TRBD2 TGTGCCAGCAGTTACCCGGAGACTAGCGGAGGAGGGGAGACCCAGTACTTC CASSYPETSGGGETQYF
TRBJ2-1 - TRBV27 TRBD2 TGTGCCAGCACGGAGCTAGCGGGGGGAAATCGTGAGCAGTTCTTC CASTELAGGNREQFF
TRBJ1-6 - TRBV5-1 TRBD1 TGCGCCAGCAGCTCCCTCTCTCGACAGGGGCGAAGTTCACCCCTCCACTTT CASSSLSRQGRSSPLHF